One and the same sample provided the 14 T cell receptor beta chains below, sequenced in a study of blood T cell repertoires in COVID-19. This table comes from immunoSEQ multiplex PCR, and its TCRdb copy is limited to in-frame clones, with some not included. The sample contains around 210,000 clones, approximately 88% of which appear only once. Material for sequencing was PBMCs or T cells enriched from blood (not recorded which). The origin of the receptors is a woman aged 18-35 years who had recovered from COVID-19.

This chain links TRBV3-1 (or the pseudogene TRBV3-2) with TRBJ2-5; 8 bases match TRBD2. This CDR3 has 16 amino acids. Germline V CDR1 and CDR2: LGHDT, YNNKEL (reference sequence). With 4 bases clipped from V and 2 bases from J, the junction kept 9 bases outside the gene matches. The CDR3 protein is CASSLTPGGEQETQYF. CDR3 in DNA: TGTGCCAGCAGCCTAACCCCCGGGGGGGAACAAGAGACCCAGTACTTC.

The rearrangement joins TRBV5-1 to TRBJ1-2; 7 nucleotides line up with TRBD1. Germline V lookup: CDR1 SGHRS, CDR2 YFSETQ. The V segment lost 0 bases and the J segment 5 bases; nucleotides outside the gene matches: 7. This CDR3 has 15 residues. CDR3 bases: TGCGCCAGCAGCTTGGAGGGACAGACAAGTTATGGCTACACCTTC. Amino acids: CASSLEGQTSYGYTF. The whole variable domain, filled in from reference TRBV5-1 and TRBJ1-2, reads KAGVTQTPRYLIKTRGQQVTLSCSPISGHRSVSWYQQTPGQGLQFLFEYFSETQRNKGNFPGRFSGRQFSNSRSEMNVSTLELGDSALYLCASSLEGQTSYGYTFGSGTRLTVV.

The rearrangement uses TRBV4-1 and TRBJ1-5, with no clear D. With 5 bases removed from V and 0 bases from J, the gap between germline ends came to 17 bases. In germline, CDR1 is MGHRA, CDR2 YSYEKL. There are 17 residues in the CDR3. The CDR3: CASSVGRFTNSNQPQHF. The CDR3 DNA is TGCGCCAGCAGCGTGGGCCGCTTCACAAATAGCAATCAGCCCCAGCATTTT.

The J gene is TRBJ2-1, the V gene TRBV24-1, with TRBD1 identical over 7 bases. This CDR3 is built from 14 residues. The V and J ends lost 4 bases and 4 bases, in that order; junction bases with no gene match: 3. The germline V gene encodes CDR1 KGHDR and CDR2 SFDVKD. The CDR3: CATSDPQGYNEQFF. CDR3 sequence (DNA): TGTGCCACCAGTGACCCACAGGGGTACAATGAGCAGTTCTTC.

The chain carries TRBV5-1 and TRBJ1-2, with TRBD1 matching 9 bases. The germline V gene has CDR1 SGHRS and CDR2 YFSETQ. The CDR3 contains 14 residues. With 1 base clipped from V and 8 bases from J, the junction kept 6 bases outside the gene matches. The CDR3 sequence: CASSLTWTGEGYTF. CDR3 nucleotides: TGCGCCAGCAGCTTGACGTGGACAGGGGAGGGCTACACCTTC.

J is TRBJ1-5 and V is TRBV15; D gene unclear. Germline V CDR1 and CDR2: LNHNV, YYDKDF (reference sequence). The CDR3 has 12 amino acids. Deletions cut 3 bases from V and 6 bases from J, with 6 bases between. The CDR3 loop is CATSREAQPQHF. CDR3 bases: TGTGCCACCAGCAGGGAGGCTCAGCCCCAGCATTTT.

There are a few counts of this clone. This sequence joins TRBV7-6 and TRBJ2-5; D is perhaps TRBD2 (6 bases). Trimming shortened V by 8 bases and J by 4 bases, and 17 bases separated the two germline ends. This CDR3 comprises 14 residues. Germline assignment: CDR1 SGHVS and CDR2 FNYEAQ. The CDR3, as DNA: TGTGCCAGCGCGGGGCCTTCCAACGGAGAGACCCAGTACTTC. Protein sequence: CASAGPSNGETQYF.

The chain is built from TRBV28 and TRBJ2-7; no firm D call. This CDR3 has 14 amino acids. V lost 5 bases and J 2 bases, leaving 13 bases between the germline ends. Germline lookup yields CDR1 MDHEN and CDR2 SYDVKM. The DNA of the CDR3 is TGTGCCAGCAGTCCCCGGGTCACCACCTACGAGCAGTACTTC. The encoded protein is CASSPRVTTYEQYF.

This chain connects TRBV28 to TRBJ1-1; D is unclear. Germline lookup yields CDR1 MDHEN and CDR2 SYDVKM. CDR3 size: 12 residues. V lost 5 bases and J 1 base, leaving 5 bases between the germline ends. CDR3 loop: CASSLSNTEAFF. Here the CDR3 DNA reads TGTGCCAGCAGTCTTTCGAACACTGAAGCTTTCTTT.

This chain links TRBV5-1 with TRBJ2-5, with 9 positions matching TRBD1. CDR3 size: 14 residues. Germline CDR1 and CDR2: SGHRS and YFSETQ. V lost 0 bases to trimming and J lost 9 bases; unmatched junction nucleotides: 6. CDR3 protein: CASSLDGTGTAQYF. The CDR3, as DNA: TGCGCCAGCAGCTTGGACGGGACAGGGACGGCCCAGTACTTC.

The rearrangement uses TRBV25-1 and TRBJ1-1; 7 nucleotides agree with TRBD1. Germline V gene lookup returns CDR1 MGHDK and CDR2 SYGVNS. The trim removed 2 bases at V and 1 base at J, leaving 7 bases unmatched. The CDR3 loop spans 16 amino acids. The CDR3 DNA reads TGTGCCAGCAGTGAACAGGACAGGACCCCGAACACTGAAGCTTTCTTT. Amino acid sequence: CASSEQDRTPNTEAFF.

CDR3 in amino acids: CASSYGTGVSPLHF. The CDR3 DNA sequence: TGTGCCAGCAGTTACGGGACAGGGGTTTCACCCCTCCACTTT. The chain links TRBV2 to TRBJ1-6; TRBD1 agrees at 10 bases. This CDR3 spans 14 amino acids. After removal of 5 bases from V and 9 bases from J, the junction contained 4 bases not matched to a gene. Germline V CDR1 and CDR2: SNHLY, FYNNEI.

Turning to this clone: Other DNA sequences in the sample encode the same CDR3. V usage is TRBV28 and J usage is TRBJ1-1; weak D call: TRBD1 (5 bases). The length of the CDR3 is 13 residues. The germline V and J ends were trimmed by 6 bases and 1 base, with 9 bases remaining between them. Germline V gives CDR1 MDHEN, CDR2 SYDVKM. Written as DNA, the CDR3 is TGTGCCAGCAGCCATAGGGGGAACACTGAAGCTTTCTTT. It encodes CASSHRGNTEAFF.

The J gene is TRBJ1-1, the V gene TRBV2; 7 bases fit TRBD1. Germline CDR1 and CDR2: SNHLY and FYNNEI. The CDR3 extends over 14 amino acids. With 6 bases clipped from V and 3 bases from J, the junction kept 7 bases outside the gene matches. CDR3 DNA: TGTGCCAGCAGGTTTTCAGGGGGAGACACTGAAGCTTTCTTT. Protein sequence: CASRFSGGDTEAFF.